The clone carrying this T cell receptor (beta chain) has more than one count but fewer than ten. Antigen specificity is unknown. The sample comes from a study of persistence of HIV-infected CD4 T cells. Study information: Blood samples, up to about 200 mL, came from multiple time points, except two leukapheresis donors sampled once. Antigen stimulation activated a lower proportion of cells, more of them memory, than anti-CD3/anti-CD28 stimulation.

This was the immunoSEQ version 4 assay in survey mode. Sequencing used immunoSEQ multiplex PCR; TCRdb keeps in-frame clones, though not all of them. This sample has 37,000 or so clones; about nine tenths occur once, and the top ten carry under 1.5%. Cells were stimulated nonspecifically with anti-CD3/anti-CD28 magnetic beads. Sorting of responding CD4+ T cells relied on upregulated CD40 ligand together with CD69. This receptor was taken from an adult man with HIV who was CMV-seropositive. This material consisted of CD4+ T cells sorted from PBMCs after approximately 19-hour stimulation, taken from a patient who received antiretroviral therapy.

The CDR3 region has the DNA TGTGCCTGGAGTGTACCCCAGGGTTTTACGGACACCATATATTTT. This translates into CAWSVPQGFTDTIYF. V usage is TRBV30 and J usage is TRBJ1-3, with a possible D match to TRBD1 (5 bases). The CDR3 has 15 residues. CDR1 is GTSNPN and CDR2 is SVGIG in the germline V gene (reference sequence). Trimming stripped 0 bases from V and 8 bases from J, with 17 bases between.